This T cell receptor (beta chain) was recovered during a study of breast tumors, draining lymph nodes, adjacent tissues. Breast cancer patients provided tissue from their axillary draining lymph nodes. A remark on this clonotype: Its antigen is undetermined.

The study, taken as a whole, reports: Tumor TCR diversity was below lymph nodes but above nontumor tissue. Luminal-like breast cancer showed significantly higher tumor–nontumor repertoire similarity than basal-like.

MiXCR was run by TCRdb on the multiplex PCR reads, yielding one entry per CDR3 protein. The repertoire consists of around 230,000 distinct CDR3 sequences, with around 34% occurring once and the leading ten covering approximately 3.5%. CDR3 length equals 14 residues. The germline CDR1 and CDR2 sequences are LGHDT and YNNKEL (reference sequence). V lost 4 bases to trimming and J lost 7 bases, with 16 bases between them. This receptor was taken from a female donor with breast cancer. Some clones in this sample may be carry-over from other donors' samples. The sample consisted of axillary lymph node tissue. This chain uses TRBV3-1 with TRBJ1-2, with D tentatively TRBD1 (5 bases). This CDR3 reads CASSPRDRGIGYTF. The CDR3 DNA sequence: TGTGCCAGCAGCCCCCGGGACCGTGGAATTGGCTACACCTTC. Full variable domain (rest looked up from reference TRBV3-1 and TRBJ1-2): DTAVSQTPKYLVTQMGNDKSIKCEQNLGHDTMYWYKQDSKKFLKIMFSYNNKELIINETVPNRFSPKSPDKAHLNLHINSLELGDSAVYFCASSPRDRGIGYTFGSGTRLTVV.